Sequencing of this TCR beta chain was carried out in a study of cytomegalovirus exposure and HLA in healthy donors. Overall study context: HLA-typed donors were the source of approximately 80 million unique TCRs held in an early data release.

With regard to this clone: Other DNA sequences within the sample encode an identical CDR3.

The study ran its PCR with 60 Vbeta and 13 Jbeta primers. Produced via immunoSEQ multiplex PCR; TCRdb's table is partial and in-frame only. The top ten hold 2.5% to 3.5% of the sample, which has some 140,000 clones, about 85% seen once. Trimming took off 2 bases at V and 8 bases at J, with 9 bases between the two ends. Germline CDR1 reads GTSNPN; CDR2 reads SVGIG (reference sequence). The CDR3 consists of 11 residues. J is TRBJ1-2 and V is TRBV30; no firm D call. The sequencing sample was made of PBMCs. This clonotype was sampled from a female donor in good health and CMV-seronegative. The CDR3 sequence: CAWSKGGGYTF. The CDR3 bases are TGTGCCTGGAGTAAGGGAGGAGGCTACACCTTC.